The subject of this entry is one T cell receptor beta chain. Its antigen remains unknown. With a J-beta primer mix and a sample-barcoded 5' primer, a second PCR ran roughly 6 to 11 cycles. TCRdb redid the calling of the 5' RACE reads with MiXCR, one entry per CDR3 protein. The table includes fewer than 1,200,000 distinct CDR3 sequences, around 25% detected once. This CDR3 contains 13 residues. Germline trimming cut 8 bases from V and 6 bases from J; bases unmatched to any gene: 8. The record originates from a study of blood T cells in healthy people across ages. General study findings and limits: Significant beta diversity loss was already apparent by age approximately 38, declining roughly linearly.

This sample also appeared in a second study, on T cells of mothers and their children. From that report: Every microgram of extracted RNA entered cDNA synthesis, around 1.6 ug per 15 ul.

This receptor was obtained from a girl aged 2-10 years in good health. The chain couples TRBV12-3 or TRBV12-4 to TRBJ1-2, with 8 bases lining up with TRBD1. The source material was blood. CDR3 region: CASGRRTGHGYTF. The CDR3 region has the DNA TGTGCCAGCGGAAGACGGACAGGGCATGGCTACACCTTC.